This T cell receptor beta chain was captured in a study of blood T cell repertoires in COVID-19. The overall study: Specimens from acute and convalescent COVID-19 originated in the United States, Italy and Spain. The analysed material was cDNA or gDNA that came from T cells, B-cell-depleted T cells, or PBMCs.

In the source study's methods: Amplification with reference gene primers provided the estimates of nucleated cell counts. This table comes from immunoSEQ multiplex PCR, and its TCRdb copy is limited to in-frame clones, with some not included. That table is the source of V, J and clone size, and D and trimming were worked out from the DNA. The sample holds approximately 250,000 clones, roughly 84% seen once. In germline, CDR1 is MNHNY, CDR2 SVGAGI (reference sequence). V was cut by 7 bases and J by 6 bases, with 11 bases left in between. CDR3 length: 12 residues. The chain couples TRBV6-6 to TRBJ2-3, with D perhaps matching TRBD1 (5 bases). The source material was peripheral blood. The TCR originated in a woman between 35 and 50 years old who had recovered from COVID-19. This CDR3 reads CASKQGTDTQYF. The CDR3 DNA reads TGTGCCAGCAAGCAGGGTACGGATACGCAGTATTTT.